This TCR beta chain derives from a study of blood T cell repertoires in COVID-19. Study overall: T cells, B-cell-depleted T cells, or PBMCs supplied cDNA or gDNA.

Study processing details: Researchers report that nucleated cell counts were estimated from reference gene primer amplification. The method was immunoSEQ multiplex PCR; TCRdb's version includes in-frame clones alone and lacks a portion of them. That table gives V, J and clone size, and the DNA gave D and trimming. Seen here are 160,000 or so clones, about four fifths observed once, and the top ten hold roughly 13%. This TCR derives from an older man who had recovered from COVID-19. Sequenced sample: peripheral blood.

CDR3 nucleotides: TGTGCCAGCAGTTTCCTTCTAGGACACCTCACAGATACGCAGTATTTT. Its protein product is CASSFLLGHLTDTQYF. The J gene is TRBJ2-3, the V gene TRBV6-2 or TRBV6-3, with a weak D call TRBD1 (5 bases). This CDR3 is 16 amino acids long. Trimming took 4 bases from V and 2 from J, leaving 16 bases between them. Germline V gene lookup returns CDR1 MNHEY and CDR2 SVGEGT.